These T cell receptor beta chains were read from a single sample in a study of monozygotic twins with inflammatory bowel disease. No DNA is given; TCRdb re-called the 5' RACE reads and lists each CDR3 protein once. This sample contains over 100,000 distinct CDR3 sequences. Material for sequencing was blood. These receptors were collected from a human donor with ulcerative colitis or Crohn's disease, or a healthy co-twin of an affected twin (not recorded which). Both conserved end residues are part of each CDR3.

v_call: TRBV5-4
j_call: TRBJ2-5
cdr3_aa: CASSPGTSETQYF

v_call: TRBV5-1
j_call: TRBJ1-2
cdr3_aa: CASSPGTLINYGYTF

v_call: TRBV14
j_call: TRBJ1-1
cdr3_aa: CASSQQGARNTEAFF

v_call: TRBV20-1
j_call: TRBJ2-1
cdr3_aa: CSARDRRSYNEQFF

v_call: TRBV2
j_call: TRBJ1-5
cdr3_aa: CASSPTGGGQPQHF

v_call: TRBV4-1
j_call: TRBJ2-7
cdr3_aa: CASSPGSSYEQYF

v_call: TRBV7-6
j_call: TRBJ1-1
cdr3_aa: CASSLARKGGGDTEAFF

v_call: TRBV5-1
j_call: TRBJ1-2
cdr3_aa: CASSSWGTGVGANYGYTF

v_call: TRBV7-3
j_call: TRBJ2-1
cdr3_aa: CASSPGDLSYNEQFF

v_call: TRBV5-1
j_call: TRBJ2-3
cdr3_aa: CASSSMAGGGTDTQYF

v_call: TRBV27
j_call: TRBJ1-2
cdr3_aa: CASSSELTGGGYTF

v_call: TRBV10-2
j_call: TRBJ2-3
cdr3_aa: CASRQGADTQYF

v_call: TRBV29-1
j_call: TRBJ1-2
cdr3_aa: CSVALGGRDGYGYTF

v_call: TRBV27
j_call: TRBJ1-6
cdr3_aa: CASRSGQGFSYNSPLHF

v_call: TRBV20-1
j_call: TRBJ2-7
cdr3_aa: CSAVVAGSLEEQYF